These T cell receptor beta chains were read from a single sample in a study of blood T cell repertoires in COVID-19. The assay was immunoSEQ multiplex PCR, and TCRdb's table has in-frame clones only and misses some. The sample contains about 330,000 clones, almost 85% of which appear only once. Sequenced material: peripheral blood. The receptors were gathered from a human donor in a cohort sampled during active COVID-19. Both conserved end residues are part of each CDR3. The D gene is left open where the match is weak. Where a row states a size, it is once, few, many or the class of an expanded clone; other rows omit it.

TRBJ2-4 NA TRBV4-2 NA TGTGCCAGCAGCCCTCAAGCGGGTACAGGGGACATTCAGTACTTC CASSPQAGTGDIQYF
TRBJ2-1 NA TRBV18 NA TGTGCCAGCTCACTAGCGGAGCGACAGTTCTTC CASSLAERQFF
TRBJ2-3 once TRBV2 TRBD2 TGTGCCAGCCTACTACCGGGACTAGCTCTCAGTCGGACTAGCACAGATACGCAGTATTTT CASLLPGLALSRTSTDTQYF
TRBJ1-3 NA TRBV6-5 TRBD1 TGTGCCAGCAGAAACAGGGGCTCTGGAAACACCATATATTTT CASRNRGSGNTIYF
TRBJ1-5 NA TRBV30 NA TGTGCCTGGAGTGGGGGGCTGAGCAATCAGCCCCAGCATTTT CAWSGGLSNQPQHF
TRBJ2-7 NA TRBV27 NA TGTGCCAGCAGTTTATACACCTCCTACGAGCAGTACTTC CASSLYTSYEQYF
TRBJ1-2 NA TRBV28 TRBD1 TGTGCCAGCAGTCCCTGGGACAGGGGCGACTATGGCTACACCTTC CASSPWDRGDYGYTF
TRBJ1-2 NA TRBV30 TRBD1 TGTGCCTGGAGGGGACAGGGGATGTTTGGCTACACCTTC CAWRGQGMFGYTF
TRBJ2-4 NA TRBV5-6 NA TGTGCCAGCAGCCCCATACAGGGCCAGTACAGTTTAGCCAAAAACATTCAGTACTTC CASSPIQGQYSLAKNIQYF
TRBJ2-7 NA TRBV29-1 NA TGCAGCGTTGGGGCGGGGAACGAGCAGTACTTC CSVGAGNEQYF
TRBJ1-2 NA TRBV5-1 NA TGCGCCAGCAGCTTGGCCACCGGCAGGGCATATTATGGCTACACCTTC CASSLATGRAYYGYTF
TRBJ1-2 NA TRBV9 NA TGTGCCAGCAGCGTGTCAGGTTACCGCGGCTACACCTTC CASSVSGYRGYTF
TRBJ1-1 NA TRBV11-1 NA TGTGCCAGCAGCCGGACAGCGAACACTGAAGCTTTCTTT CASSRTANTEAFF
TRBJ2-7 NA TRBV11-3 TRBD1 TGTGCCAGCAGCCCGGGACAGGGCTACGAGCAGTACTTC CASSPGQGYEQYF
TRBJ1-1 NA TRBV18 NA TGTGCCAGCTCACCACAAGCAGGGAAAAACACTGAAGCTTTCTTT CASSPQAGKNTEAFF
TRBJ1-2 NA TRBV10-2 TRBD1 TGCGCCACCCGTCCGACAGGGGCCGGTGGCTACACCTTC CATRPTGAGGYTF